Presented here are 3 T cell receptor beta chains from one specimen sequenced in a study of post-analysis software for immune sequencing data. Broader study findings: Controls had lower frequencies than patients of roughly five TRBV segments, which included TRBV5-6, TRBV5-1 and TRBV20-1.

The antigens these receptors bind are not known. Prepared TCR beta cDNA libraries contained unique molecular identifiers. TCRdb reprocessed the PCR reads via MiXCR and lists one record per CDR3 protein. The sample gives hundreds of thousands of distinct CDR3 sequences, less than 35% of which show up once; around 0.55% is in the top ten. Sequencing was performed on blood. The receptors come from a girl aged 5-17 years with multiple sclerosis.

The chain links TRBV6-1 to TRBJ1-4; TRBD1 might be the D (5 bases). This CDR3 is built from 15 residues. CDR1 and CDR2 (germline): MNHNS, SASEGT. Trimming removed 3 bases from V and 4 bases from J, with 12 bases in between. The CDR3: CASSDPGLHNEKLFF. CDR3 DNA: TGTGCCAGCAGTGATCCAGGGCTCCATAATGAAAAACTGTTTTTT.

This clonotype showed up just a few times. This sequence joins TRBV20-1 and TRBJ1-5; unclear D gene. From germline, CDR1 is DFQATT and CDR2 SNEGSKA (reference sequence). The length of the CDR3 is 15 residues. The V end lost 0 bases, the J end lost 9 bases, and 18 bases lay between the germline ends. CDR3 DNA sequence: TGCAGTGCTAGAGATTTGAAGGGCCTAGTCGGGCCCCAGCATTTT. Translated: CSARDLKGLVGPQHF.

There are a few counts of this clonotype. V is TRBV5-6 and J is TRBJ2-1, with 12 bases lining up with TRBD2. V lost 1 base, J lost 6 bases, and 5 bases stayed unmatched. Germline V gene lookup returns CDR1 SGHDT and CDR2 YYEEEE. There are 16 residues in the CDR3. The CDR3 nucleotides read TGTGCCAGCAGCTTGATGACTAGCGGGAGTGTCAATGAGCAGTTCTTC. Its protein product is CASSLMTSGSVNEQFF.